One and the same sample provided the 20 T cell receptor beta chains below, sequenced in a study of cytomegalovirus exposure and HLA in healthy donors. Use of 60 Vbeta and 13 Jbeta primers characterized the PCR. Sequenced by immunoSEQ multiplex PCR; TCRdb stores in-frame clones only, minus some. This sample has under 300,000 clones, with 81% found just once. The sample was PBMCs. All receptors come from a woman aged 60-75 years in good health and CMV-seropositive.

This clone was seen more than once but under ten times. This chain uses TRBV7-2 with TRBJ2-7; the D gene is possibly TRBD2 (6 bases). Per the germline V gene, CDR1 is SGHTA and CDR2 is FQGNSA. V was clipped by 0 bases and J by 2 bases, with 11 bases between them. This CDR3 has 15 residues. The CDR3 here is CASSLAREPAYEQYF. For the CDR3, the DNA is TGTGCCAGCAGCTTAGCACGGGAGCCTGCCTACGAGCAGTACTTC.

The chain has TRBV6-6 and TRBJ1-4; D unclear. V shed 4 bases and J shed 4 bases, with 13 bases lying between them. The CDR3 is 15 residues long. In germline, CDR1 is MNHNY, CDR2 SVGAGI (reference sequence). The CDR3 DNA reads as TGTGCCAGCAGTTCAGCGGGCCCGCTTAATGAAAAACTGTTTTTT. This translates into CASSSAGPLNEKLFF.

The rearrangement joins TRBV6-1 to TRBJ1-3; 8 nucleotides align to TRBD1. This CDR3 is 16 amino acids long. Germline-derived CDR1 and CDR2 are MNHNS and SASEGT. The V gene end was trimmed by 4 bases and the J gene end by 5 bases; junction bases not matched to a gene: 10. CDR3: CASSGVKGQARNTIYF. CDR3 in DNA: TGTGCCAGCAGTGGGGTAAAGGGACAGGCCCGAAACACCATATATTTT.

The chain uses TRBV6-6 and TRBJ2-7, with a tentative D call TRBD2 (6 bases). The CDR3 has 14 residues. Germline V gene lookup returns CDR1 MNHNY and CDR2 SVGAGI (reference sequence). The V gene lost 7 bases and the J gene lost 1 base, with 14 bases spanning the gap. CDR3 nucleotides: TGTGCCAGCACCCCCGGGACTCAATCCTACGAGCAGTACTTC. This codes for CASTPGTQSYEQYF.

The rearrangement joins TRBV5-8 to TRBJ2-1; 11 bases agree with TRBD2. V dropped 4 bases and J dropped 10; count of bases not matched to a gene: 16. Per the germline V gene, CDR1 is SGHTS and CDR2 is YDEGEE. The CDR3 has 17 amino acids. The CDR3 coding sequence is TGTGCCAGCAGCCCCCGCCCCAGTAGCGGGAGGGGGAGGGAGCAGTTCTTC. Translated, it gives CASSPRPSSGRGREQFF.

This clone was seen at least ten times. V is TRBV6-5 and J is TRBJ1-1; D is possibly TRBD1 (6 bases). Germline V gene data show CDR1 as MNHEY and CDR2 as SVGAGI. CDR3 length: 14 residues. The germline V and J ends were trimmed by 5 bases and 7 bases, with 17 bases remaining between them. This CDR3 reads CASSTYRVSSEAFF. CDR3 sequence (DNA): TGTGCCAGCAGTACCTACAGGGTTTCCAGTGAAGCTTTCTTT.

The gene calls are TRBV30 and TRBJ1-6; 8 bases align to TRBD1. Per germline, CDR1 GTSNPN and CDR2 SVGIG (reference sequence). CDR3 size: 15 residues. V shed 0 bases, J shed 9 bases, and the junction held 7 bases outside the gene matches. As DNA, the CDR3 is TGTGCCTGGAGTGTATCAGGGGGCCGGTCTTCACCCCTCCACTTT. It codes for CAWSVSGGRSSPLHF.

J is TRBJ2-7 and V is TRBV2; 8 bases are shared with TRBD1. CDR3 length: 14 amino acids. Germline CDR1 is SNHLY and CDR2 is FYNNEI. Trimming removed 0 bases from V and 4 bases from J; junction bases left unmatched: 2. This CDR3 is CASSEAYRGYEQYF. The CDR3 nucleotides are TGTGCCAGCAGTGAAGCTTACAGGGGGTACGAGCAGTACTTC.

The chain has TRBV4-1 and TRBJ1-5; D uncertain. V shed 0 bases and J shed 1 base, with 4 bases lying between them. CDR1 MGHRA and CDR2 YSYEKL come from the germline V gene. The CDR3 loop spans 14 amino acids. CDR3 protein: CASSQEASNQPQHF. In DNA, the CDR3 is TGCGCCAGCAGCCAAGAGGCCAGCAATCAGCCCCAGCATTTT.

The V call is TRBV7-2, the J call TRBJ2-7, with 13 positions matching TRBD2. Germline values: CDR1 SGHTA, CDR2 FQGNSA. V trimming: 5 bases; J trimming: 5 bases; junction bases outside the gene matches: 18. The CDR3 is 19 amino acids. DNA for the CDR3: TGTGCCAGCAGCCCCCAGGAGGGGGGACTAGCGGGATTAAGGAACGAGCAGTACTTC. Residues: CASSPQEGGLAGLRNEQYF.

The genes are TRBV2 and TRBJ1-2, with D unclear. The CDR3 contains 10 residues. The V gene lost 7 bases and the J gene lost 8 bases, with 8 bases spanning the gap. Germline loops: CDR1 SNHLY, CDR2 FYNNEI. The CDR3 spells CASKLGGYTF. The CDR3 DNA reads as TGTGCCAGCAAACTAGGCGGCTACACCTTC.

In DNA form, the CDR3 reads TGTGCCAGCAGCTTGCCTGGGGGCAGGGACGAGCAGTACTTC. Translating it yields CASSLPGGRDEQYF. This rearrangement joins TRBV5-4 to TRBJ2-7; D might be TRBD1 (6 bases). The CDR3 covers 14 residues. The V end was cut by 1 base, the J end by 5 bases, with 13 bases between. Germline lookup yields CDR1 SGHNT and CDR2 YYREEE (reference sequence).

V and J are TRBV6-1 and TRBJ2-4; 8 bases match TRBD2. The V gene end was trimmed by 2 bases and the J gene end by 7 bases; junction bases not matched to a gene: 13. The CDR3 has 17 residues. Germline V gene lookup returns CDR1 MNHNS and CDR2 SASEGT. The CDR3 DNA sequence: TGTGCCAGCAGTGAAATTGCGGGACTAGTTTTCGGCAACATTCAGTACTTC. Its protein is CASSEIAGLVFGNIQYF.

There are a few counts of this clone. The CDR3 sequence: CASSLLAGEWDEQYF. DNA of the CDR3: TGTGCCAGCAGTTTATTAGCGGGAGAGTGGGACGAGCAGTACTTC. This chain uses TRBV27 with TRBJ2-7, with 9 bases matching TRBD2. The V and J ends lost 1 base and 5 bases, in that order; junction bases with no gene match: 6. This CDR3 has 15 amino acids. Per the germline V gene, CDR1 is MNHEY and CDR2 is SMNVEV (reference sequence).

V and J are TRBV18 and TRBJ2-7; 7 bases align to TRBD2. The CDR3 covers 13 residues. Per germline, CDR1 KGHSH and CDR2 LQKENI. The V segment lost 6 bases and the J segment 2 bases; nucleotides outside the gene matches: 4. CDR3 protein: CASSLREAYEQYF. The CDR3 nucleotides are TGTGCCAGCTCCCTCCGGGAGGCCTACGAGCAGTACTTC.

The CDR3 region has the DNA TGTGCCAGCAGTTTCATCGACAGGGGGCCCAATGAGCAGTTCTTC. It translates to CASSFIDRGPNEQFF. The chain employs TRBV28 and TRBJ2-1, with 10 bases that match TRBD1. CDR3 size: 15 residues. Trimming at V came to 3 bases and at J to 6 bases, leaving 5 bases not matched to a gene. Germline loops: CDR1 MDHEN, CDR2 SYDVKM.

This chain joins TRBV9 and TRBJ1-3, with 7 bases fitting TRBD1. V lost 3 bases and J lost 4; bases outside the gene matches: 7. Germline V CDR1 and CDR2: SGDLS, YYNGEE. This CDR3 is 15 amino acids long. Here the CDR3 reads CASSAFTGVGNTIYF. CDR3 coding DNA: TGTGCCAGCAGCGCTTTTACAGGGGTGGGAAACACCATATATTTT.

The J gene is TRBJ2-1, the V gene TRBV6-5, with 12 nucleotides matching TRBD1. This CDR3 contains 16 residues. Germline CDR1 reads MNHEY; CDR2 reads SVGAGI. V lost 2 bases and J lost 7; bases outside the gene matches: 6. The chain's CDR3 is CASSYGGQGARNEQFF. The CDR3 coding sequence is TGTGCCAGCAGTTACGGGGGACAGGGGGCTAGGAATGAGCAGTTCTTC.

The rearrangement links TRBV5-1 to TRBJ2-4; 10 nucleotides agree with TRBD2. V lost 0 bases and J lost 7; bases outside the gene matches: 7. This CDR3 spans 16 amino acids. In germline, CDR1 is SGHRS, CDR2 YFSETQ. This CDR3 is CASSLEGSGRGNIQYF. The CDR3 DNA sequence: TGCGCCAGCAGCTTGGAGGGGAGCGGGAGGGGGAACATTCAGTACTTC.

The chain combines TRBV6-1 with TRBJ2-1; 13 positions match TRBD2. CDR1 is MNHNS, CDR2 SASEGT, per germline. This CDR3 contains 15 residues. V lost 5 bases, J lost 6 bases, and 4 bases stayed unmatched. The chain's CDR3 is CASSTWTSGSNEQFF. Here the CDR3 DNA reads TGTGCCAGCAGTACCTGGACTAGCGGGAGCAATGAGCAGTTCTTC.